The entry below describes one T cell receptor beta chain. Its specificity is unknown. The CDR3 length is 14 residues. Germline loops: CDR1 WSHSY, CDR2 SAAADI. V shed 5 bases and J shed 5 bases, with 12 bases lying between them. The repertoire was sequenced with immunoSEQ multiplex PCR; TCRdb's copy has only in-frame clones and lacks some. This table holds roughly 30,000 clones, approximately 86% found once. The data were obtained in a study of lymphopenia after photon versus proton radiotherapy. Findings of the study overall: Post-nadir diversity loss with photons came from oligoclonal expansion, particularly CD8+ Temra cells.

The sample consisted of peripheral blood, taken from a patient treated with proton-based radiotherapy. The chain couples TRBV10-2 to TRBJ2-2; TRBD1 might be the D (6 bases). The receptor was isolated from a woman between 55 and 75 years old with cholangiocarcinoma. Some clones in this sample may be carry-over from other donors' samples. CDR3: CASSWTAQTGELFF. In DNA form, the CDR3 reads TGCGCCAGCAGTTGGACAGCCCAGACCGGGGAGCTGTTTTTT.